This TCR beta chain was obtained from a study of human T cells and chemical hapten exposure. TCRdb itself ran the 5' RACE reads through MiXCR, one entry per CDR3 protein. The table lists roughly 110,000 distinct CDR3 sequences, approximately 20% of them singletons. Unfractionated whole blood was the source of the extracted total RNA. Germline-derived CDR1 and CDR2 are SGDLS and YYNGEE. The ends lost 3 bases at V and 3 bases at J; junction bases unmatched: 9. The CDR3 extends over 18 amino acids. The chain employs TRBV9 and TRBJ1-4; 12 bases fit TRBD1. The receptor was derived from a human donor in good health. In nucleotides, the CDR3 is TGTGCCAGCAGCGAGTACCGGGACAGGGGGCTTCCTAATGAAAAACTGTTTTTT. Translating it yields CASSEYRDRGLPNEKLFF. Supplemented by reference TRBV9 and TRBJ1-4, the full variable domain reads DSGVTQTPKHLITATGQRVTLRCSPRSGDLSVYWYQQSLDQGLQFLIQYYNGEERAKGNILERFSAQQFPDLHSELNLSSLELGDSALYFCASSEYRDRGLPNEKLFFGSGTQLSVL.